This TCR beta chain appears in the sequencing data of a study of shared clonotypes between healthy human individuals (TCRdb year 2020). Broadly, across the study: Three men and a couple of women, aged 18 to 49 years, made up the cohort. For each donor, CD4 naive and CD4 memory were each run on three plates, CD8 naive on two plates, and CD8 memory on one plate. Blood TCR repertoires of about 5 healthy adults were deeply sequenced to estimate repertoire size and the extent of clonotype sharing between individuals. To increase sequencing depth and limit assay-specific biases, different laboratories used diverse techniques to prepare libraries and sequence TCR repertoires. Leukapheresis yielded between about 0.9 and 10 billion PBMCs per donor. Study-wide findings and limitations: Sampling was limited to blood, and TCR repertoires in tissue likely differ from TCR repertoires in blood. The small number of donors limited the genetic and exposure-history diversity represented. Incomplete sequencing was indicated by rarefaction of sorted-subset datasets, despite the large sequencing depth. About 4.5% of naive CD4, more than 3% of naive CD8, approximately 2.2% of memory CD4, and more than 0.35% of memory CD8 clonotypes were shared across a few donors. Larger estimated clonotype richness was generally found for naive subsets than for memory subsets. Clonotypes shared by all four sorted-subset donors showed higher generation probabilities than non-shared clonotypes. Based on pairwise subsampling, the degree of clonotype sharing among donors was expected to be affected by sequencing depth.

Using the deep immunoSEQ assay, TCR CDR3 regions were amplified from genomic DNA by multiplex PCR. Genomic DNA extracted from each cell subset was distributed evenly over all wells of several immunoSEQ 96-well plates, and each plate served as one replicate. For sorted subsets, around 0.2 ug of genomic DNA, equivalent to 25,000 to 35,000 T cell genomes, went into each replicate PCR. Purified libraries were measured with a Qubit 3.0 fluorometer, size-checked on a Bioanalyzer 2100, and measured again with the KAPA Library Quantification kit. Every immunoSEQ 96-well plate was sequenced on a separate single-read 150-cycle Illumina NextSeq 550 flow cell. The published analysis was carried out like this. Because the immunoSEQ output included only junctional sequences and no quality scores, the filtering could not be the same as the filtering used for full-length reads. Sequences were annotated with PyIR, a Python wrapper for IgBLAST v1.9, and V/J genes and CDR3 were assigned using IMGT germline references. Reads were removed for weak V/J assignments (E-value above 1e-6), missing CDR3, stop codons, out-of-frame junctions, or ambiguous translated residues. V3J clonotypes were defined by identical inferred V gene, J gene, and CDR3 amino acid sequence. Percentage overlap between repertoires was computed as shared unique clonotypes divided by the size of the smaller repertoire. Richness of each repertoire was evaluated using RTK rarefaction, the Chao1 estimator, and Recon v2.1 estimates of unobserved clonotypes. OLGA was used to compute generation probabilities for all TCRbeta clonotypes that the gDNA method yielded from a few donors. This immuneACCESS table, as held by TCRdb, lists in-frame sequences with V and J called but not all clones. Of the missing ones, under half trace to an unresolved V gene in checked studies; the others have no known cause. Clonal size and the V and J genes are those of that table, whereas D and trimming came from the DNA. A total of some 1,900,000 clones appear in this sample, less than 95% of them only once. 0.9% to 1.5% of the sample belongs to the ten largest clones.

On this clone: What antigen it recognizes has not been identified. No per-base quality is available; no much larger clone lies one base away.

CD8 naive samples were CD45RO-negative cells positively selected for CCR7, giving a CD45RA+CCR7+ population that excluded TemRA cells. Donors were healthy HIV-negative adults with no recently reported acute infections or vaccinations. Every donor was a Caucasian adult residing in Nashville, Tennessee, USA. Blood was collected by leukapheresis, and PBMCs were isolated by Ficoll-Histopaque density gradient centrifugation and then cryopreserved in liquid nitrogen vapor phase. Purity and quantity of every magnetically sorted T cell population were checked by analytical flow cytometry. From each sorted fraction, genomic DNA was isolated and quantified by UV absorbance on a Nanodrop 2000c. Trimming at the junction amounts to 3 bases on V and 2 bases on J, and the germline ends lie 10 bases apart. From the germline V gene, CDR1 is SGDLS and CDR2 is YYNGEE. From cysteine to phenylalanine, the CDR3 is 14 amino acids long. The DNA shown is the 42-base CDR3, in frame from base 1.

The rearrangement joined TRBV9 to TRBJ2-3, with TRBD2 perhaps the D gene, on 5 matching bases. The sample comprised naive CD8+ T cells sorted from blood. The cell subset or site tag for this specimen amounts to: CD45RA+CCR7+. This TCR came from a man younger than 30 in good health. The bases are TGTGCCAGCAGCGCTAACGGACTCACAGATACGCAGTATTTT. This sequence encodes CASSANGLTDTQYF.